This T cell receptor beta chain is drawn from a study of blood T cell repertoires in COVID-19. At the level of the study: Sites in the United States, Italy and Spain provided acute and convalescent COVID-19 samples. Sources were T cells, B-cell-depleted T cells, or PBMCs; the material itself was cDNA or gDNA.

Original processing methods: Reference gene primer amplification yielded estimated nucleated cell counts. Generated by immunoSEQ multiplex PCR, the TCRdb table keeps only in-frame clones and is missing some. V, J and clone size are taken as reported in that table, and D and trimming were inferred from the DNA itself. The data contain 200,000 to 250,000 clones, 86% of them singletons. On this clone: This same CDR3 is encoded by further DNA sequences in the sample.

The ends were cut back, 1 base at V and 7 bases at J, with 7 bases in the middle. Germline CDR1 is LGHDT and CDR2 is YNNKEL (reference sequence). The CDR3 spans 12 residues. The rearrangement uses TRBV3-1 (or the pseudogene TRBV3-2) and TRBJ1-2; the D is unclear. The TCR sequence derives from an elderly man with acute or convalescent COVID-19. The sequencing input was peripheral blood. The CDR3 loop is CASSQGGGGYTF. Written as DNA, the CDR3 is TGTGCCAGCAGCCAAGGTGGAGGTGGCTACACCTTC.